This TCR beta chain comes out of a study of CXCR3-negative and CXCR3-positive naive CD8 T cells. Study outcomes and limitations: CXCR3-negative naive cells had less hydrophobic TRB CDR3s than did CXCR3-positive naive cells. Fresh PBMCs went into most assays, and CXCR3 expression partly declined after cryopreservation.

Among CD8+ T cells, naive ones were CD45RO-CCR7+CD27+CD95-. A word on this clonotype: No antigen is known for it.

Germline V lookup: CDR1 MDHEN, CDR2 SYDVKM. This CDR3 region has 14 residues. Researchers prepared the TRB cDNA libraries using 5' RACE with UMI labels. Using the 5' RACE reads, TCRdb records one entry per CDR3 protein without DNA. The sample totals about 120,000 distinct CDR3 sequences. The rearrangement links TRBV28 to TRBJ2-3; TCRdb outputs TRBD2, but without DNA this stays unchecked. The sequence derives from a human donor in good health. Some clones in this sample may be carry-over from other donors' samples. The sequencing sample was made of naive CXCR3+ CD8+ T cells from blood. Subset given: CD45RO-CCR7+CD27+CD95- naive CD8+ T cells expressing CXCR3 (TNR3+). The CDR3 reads CASGFSSGSDTQYF. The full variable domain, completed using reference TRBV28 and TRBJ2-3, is DVKVTQSSRYLVKRTGEKVFLECVQDMDHENMFWYRQDPGLGLRLIYFSYDVKMKEKGDIPEGYSVSREKKERFSLILESASTNQTSMYLCASGFSSGSDTQYFGPGTRLTVL.